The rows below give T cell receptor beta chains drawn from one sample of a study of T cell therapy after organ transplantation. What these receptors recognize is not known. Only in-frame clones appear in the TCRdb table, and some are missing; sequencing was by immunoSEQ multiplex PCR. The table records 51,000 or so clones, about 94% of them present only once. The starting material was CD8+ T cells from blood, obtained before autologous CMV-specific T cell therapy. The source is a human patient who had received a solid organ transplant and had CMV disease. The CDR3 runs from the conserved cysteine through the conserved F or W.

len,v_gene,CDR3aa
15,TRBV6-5,CASSYSGGQAGELFF
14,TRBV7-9,CASSSTHSNQPQHF
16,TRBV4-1,CASSPLVAKSTDTQYF
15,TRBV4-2,CASSQTDRGGNTIYF
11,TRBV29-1,CSVDENTEAFF
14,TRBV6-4,CASSPGPYHQPQHF
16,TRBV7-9,CASSTRDRRYQETQYF
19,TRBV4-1,CASSQEGDKTGGAHKPQHF
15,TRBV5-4,CASSLADRHNYGYTF
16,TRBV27,CASSLVHYPSTDTQYF
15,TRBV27,CASSLSGRGVYEQYF
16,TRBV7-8,CASSLDRGLTNEKLFF
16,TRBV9,CASSVAGGGATDTQYF
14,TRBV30,CAWSQGTAGNTIYF
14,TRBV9,CASSSHREQETQYF
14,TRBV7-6,CASSLGQGNQPQHF
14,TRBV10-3,CAISERSMVTEAFF
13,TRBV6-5,CASSYDSTYEQYF
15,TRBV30,CAWSPRAGGYTEAFF
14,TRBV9,CASSVVQGASEQFF
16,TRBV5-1,CASSLTQGSYNSPLHF
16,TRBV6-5,CASSYGSRGAYNEQFF
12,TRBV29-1,CSVVTLNTEAFF
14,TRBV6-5,CASSPTGGRYEQFF
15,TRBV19,CASSINAREGQPQHF
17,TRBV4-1,CASSQWASGDGTDTQYF
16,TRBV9,CASSVAPTGEGEKLFF
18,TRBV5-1,CASSLDLVGQFSGNTIYF
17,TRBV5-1,CASSLALVASSTDTQYF
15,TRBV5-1,CASSLRQGAVPEQYF
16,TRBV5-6,CASAPRLSSYNSPLHF
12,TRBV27,CASSPQSREQFF
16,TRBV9,CASSSGGGDYTDTQYF
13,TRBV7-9,CASSVGLGNEQFF
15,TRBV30,CAWRSLELPTYEQYF
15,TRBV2,CASRELAGTTYEQYF
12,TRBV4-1,CASSPSSGEQYF
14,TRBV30,CAWSSAAGANVLTF
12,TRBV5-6,CASSFQDNTQYF
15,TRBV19,CASSSTTGTLGPQHF